The rows below give T cell receptor beta chains drawn from one sample of a study of blood T cell repertoires in COVID-19. Here immunoSEQ multiplex PCR was the method, and the copy in TCRdb shows in-frame clones only, minus some. The sample lists roughly 380,000 clones; approximately 89% were seen once. Input material: peripheral blood. The receptor set was obtained from a woman aged 55-70 years with COVID-19, enrolled during active disease. Both conserved end residues are part of each CDR3.

j_gene | v_gene | CDR3aa
TRBJ1-5 | TRBV30 | CAWDGGREQPQHF
TRBJ1-5 | TRBV4-1 | CASSQDHRQPQHF
TRBJ1-2 | TRBV5-1 | CASSVDGNYGYTF
TRBJ1-4 | TRBV19 | CASSSRGGTNEKLFF
TRBJ2-3 | TRBV7-3 | CASSLGQNTDTQYF
TRBJ1-1 | TRBV5-1 | CASSLSGLGTEAFF
TRBJ2-3 | TRBV18 | CASSPGLRPNTQYF
TRBJ1-2 | TRBV5-6 | CASSQLGPTQSNYGYTF
TRBJ2-1 | TRBV28 | CASSLLPSGTYNEQFF
TRBJ2-7 | TRBV27 | CASSSATFYEQYF
TRBJ1-3 | TRBV18 | CASSPPDRGPGNTIYF
TRBJ2-7 | TRBV14 | CASSQVWDISREQYF
TRBJ1-6 | TRBV19 | CASSETGASPLHF
TRBJ1-2 | TRBV5-4 | CASSPGIIANYGYTF
TRBJ1-2 | TRBV15 | CATSPGNYGYTF
TRBJ1-6 | TRBV7-2 | CASSFGQPSPLHF
TRBJ1-1 | TRBV9 | CASSVGADMNTEAFF
TRBJ2-1 | TRBV4-1 | CASSQDERREQFF
TRBJ2-1 | TRBV6-5 | CASWTVRLTYNEQFF
TRBJ1-5 | TRBV4-1 | CASSQDPQGRNQPQHF
TRBJ1-2 | TRBV14 | CASSQAVRYGYTF
TRBJ1-5 | TRBV6-6 | CASSPEGALGQPQHF
TRBJ2-5 | TRBV7-2 | CASSLTFGGQETQYF
TRBJ1-2 | TRBV19 | CASSGLRGADYGYTF
TRBJ2-5 | TRBV30 | CAWSDGRSGGETQYF
TRBJ1-3 | TRBV11-2 | CASSRGGGADTIYF
TRBJ1-2 | TRBV21-1 | CASTLGTGDYGYTF
TRBJ1-2 | TRBV30 | CALTGYGYTF
TRBJ1-2 | TRBV18 | CASSLGQGSYGYTF
TRBJ2-5 | TRBV11-2 | CASSRPQRAQYF
TRBJ2-2 | TRBV9 | CASSPRGRGLTGELFF
TRBJ2-3 | TRBV24-1 | CATSDLGDTDTQYF
TRBJ1-3 | TRBV9 | CASSSFPGNTIYF
TRBJ1-5 | TRBV7-2 | CASSLRQDNQPQHF
TRBJ1-4 | TRBV2 | CASSQQGFNEKLFF
TRBJ2-7 | TRBV12-5 | CASGLAGQGKYEQYF
TRBJ1-6 | TRBV10-3 | CAISGHYNSPLHF
TRBJ2-5 | TRBV20-1 | CSASPSGGETQYF
TRBJ2-7 | TRBV29-1 | CSVGRTAYYEQYF
TRBJ1-2 | TRBV9 | CASSSQGAPRYGYTF
TRBJ1-4 | TRBV30 | CAWRRTGGPNEKLFF
TRBJ2-3 | TRBV6-2/TRBV6-3 | CASSYSLGAGGLTDTQYF
TRBJ1-5 | TRBV19 | CASGTRVNQPQHF
TRBJ2-1 | TRBV6-2/TRBV6-3 | CASSYSLSGDYNEQFF
TRBJ2-7 | TRBV4-1 | CASSQDGRGAYEQYF
TRBJ1-2 | TRBV5-1 | CASSLPGPRGGGYTF
TRBJ2-1 | TRBV14 | CASTPGGLALYEQFF
TRBJ2-1 | TRBV6-2/TRBV6-3 | CASSIYQPGQGDNEQFF
TRBJ1-1 | TRBV19 | CASSSYEGRNTEAFF
TRBJ2-1 | TRBV5-5 | CASSLASGEYNEQFF
TRBJ2-1 | TRBV2 | CASSEGQGAINEQFF
TRBJ2-1 | TRBV3-1/TRBV3-2 | CASTVAGGYNEQFF
TRBJ1-2 | TRBV5-1 | CASSLGRQGRGYTF
TRBJ2-7 | TRBV6-6 | CATLRGSEQYF
TRBJ2-1 | TRBV19 | CASSIPPRGFYNEQFF
TRBJ2-3 | TRBV25-1 | CASRRGGTAHDTQYF
TRBJ1-3 | TRBV6-1 | CASSGVNRALSGNTIYF
TRBJ1-5 | TRBV9 | CASSAGDRLHF
TRBJ1-1 | TRBV5-1 | CASSLGVGANTEAFF